The next 20 T cell receptor beta chains were all read from a single sample in a study of blood T cell repertoires in COVID-19. Measured with immunoSEQ multiplex PCR; TCRdb has only the in-frame clones, and not every one. The profile covers around 140,000 clones, with 65% to 80% appearing a single time and around 17% taken by the ten largest. The sample consisted of peripheral blood. The receptor set was obtained from a man aged 45-60 years with acute or convalescent COVID-19.

The DNA of the CDR3 is TGTGCCAGTAGTATAAGGGCAGGGGATGGCTACACCTTC. Its protein is CASSIRAGDGYTF. The chain links TRBV19 to TRBJ1-2; D may be TRBD1 (6 bases). This CDR3 is built from 13 residues. V lost 2 bases, J lost 6 bases, and 10 bases lay in between. The V gene's germline CDR1 is LNHDA and CDR2 SQIVND (reference sequence).

This chain uses TRBV30 with TRBJ2-7; D possibly corresponds to TRBD2 (7 bases). Trimming shortened V by 5 bases and J by 2 bases, and 16 bases separated the two germline ends. CDR3 length equals 14 residues. Germline V lookup: CDR1 GTSNPN, CDR2 SVGIG (reference sequence). CDR3 region: CAWSRGGNTYEQYV. The CDR3 DNA follows: TGTGCCTGGTCCAGGGGAGGGAATACCTACGAGCAGTACGTC.

J is TRBJ2-5 and V is TRBV3-1 (or the pseudogene TRBV3-2), with 8 bases matching TRBD2. Germline CDR1 and CDR2: LGHDT and YNNKEL (reference sequence). The CDR3 covers 14 residues. J gave up 5 bases and V 6 bases, and 8 bases lay outside the gene matches. DNA of the CDR3: TGTGCCAGCAGACCTACGGGGGGGGTGGAGACCCAGTACTTC. It yields the protein CASRPTGGVETQYF.

This clone was picked up many times. The chain is built from TRBV19 and TRBJ2-1; possibly TRBD1 for D (6 bases). This CDR3 has 13 residues. The germline V gene encodes CDR1 LNHDA and CDR2 SQIVND (reference sequence). Trimming took 7 bases from V and 5 from J, leaving 12 bases between them. CDR3: CASTPWGHNEQFF. As DNA, the CDR3 is TGTGCCAGTACCCCGTGGGGGCACAATGAGCAGTTCTTC.

This clone was detected many times. This rearrangement joins TRBV19 to TRBJ1-1, with TRBD1 identical over 7 bases. The germline gives CDR1 LNHDA, CDR2 SQIVND (reference sequence). Unmatched junction bases numbered 7, after V lost 3 bases and J lost 6 bases. The CDR3 is 14 amino acids. The CDR3, as DNA: TGTGCCAGTAGTATCGACAGGGTTAGGGCTGAAGCTTTCTTT. It is translated as CASSIDRVRAEAFF.

The chain is built from TRBV5-4 and TRBJ1-6; no clear D. Trimming cost V 0 bases and J 5 bases, with 9 bases left between them. CDR1 is SGHNT and CDR2 is YYREEE in the germline V gene (reference sequence). This CDR3 region has 15 residues. In DNA, the CDR3 is TGTGCCAGCAGCTTGGACAGTTATAATAATTCACCCCTCCACTTT. It specifies CASSLDSYNNSPLHF.

The CDR3 nucleotides are TGCGCCAGCAGGCGAGGGTTAGGTTCACCCCTCCACTTT. Translation gives CASRRGLGSPLHF. The chain has TRBV5-1 and TRBJ1-6; D is uncertain. The V and J ends lost 5 bases and 9 bases respectively, with 12 bases between them. The CDR3 runs to 13 residues. Germline V gene sequence: CDR1 SGHRS, CDR2 YFSETQ.

The CDR3 sequence: CASSGQGDSPLHF. DNA of the CDR3: TGTGCCAGCAGCGGACAGGGGGATTCACCCCTCCACTTT. The chain joins TRBV25-1 to TRBJ1-6; 10 bases map to TRBD1. The V and J ends lost 6 bases and 8 bases, in that order; junction bases with no gene match: 1. Germline CDR1 is MGHDK and CDR2 is SYGVNS. The CDR3 is 13 amino acids.

The chain's CDR3 is CASSQPDRGRGGYTF. DNA of the CDR3: TGCGCCAGCAGCCAACCGGACAGGGGGCGGGGTGGCTACACCTTC. The chain uses TRBV4-1 and TRBJ1-2; 11 bases map to TRBD1. CDR1 and CDR2 from the germline V gene are MGHRA and YSYEKL. Trimming cost V 2 bases and J 7 bases; bases outside gene matches: 6. CDR3 length: 15 residues.

This clone was seen more than once but under ten times. This sequence joins TRBV3-1 (or the pseudogene TRBV3-2) and TRBJ1-2; the match to TRBD1 covers 9 bases. Per germline, CDR1 LGHDT and CDR2 YNNKEL (reference sequence). Germline trimming cut 4 bases from V and 7 bases from J; bases unmatched to any gene: 7. The CDR3 extends over 14 amino acids. This CDR3 is CASSPGTGYSGYTF. CDR3 DNA sequence: TGTGCCAGCAGCCCGGGGACAGGGTATTCTGGCTACACCTTC.

The chain is built from TRBV6-5 and TRBJ2-1, with D perhaps TRBD2 (5 bases). Germline V CDR1 and CDR2: MNHEY, SVGAGI. This CDR3 comprises 14 residues. Trimming pared 6 bases from V and 5 bases from J, leaving 14 bases between. The CDR3 loop reads CASRTGFGDNEQFF. The CDR3 DNA sequence: TGTGCCAGCAGGACGGGGTTCGGGGACAATGAGCAGTTCTTC.

The chain links TRBV5-1 to TRBJ2-2; possibly TRBD2 for D (5 bases). The germline V gene has CDR1 SGHRS and CDR2 YFSETQ. The ends were cut back, 0 bases at V and 5 bases at J, with 5 bases in the middle. The CDR3 extends over 13 amino acids. This CDR3 is CASSLGGTGELFF. CDR3 sequence (DNA): TGCGCCAGCAGCTTGGGAGGGACCGGGGAGCTGTTTTTT.

The sample holds one count of this clone. The chain uses TRBV7-9 and TRBJ2-7; 7 bases agree with TRBD1. This CDR3 comprises 15 residues. The germline gives CDR1 SEHNR, CDR2 FQNEAQ (reference sequence). The J segment lost 0 bases and the V segment lost 4 bases, leaving 6 bases of the junction unmatched. CDR3 coding DNA: TGTGCCAGCAGCTCGGGACAGTTTCCCTCCTACGAGCAGTACTTC. It specifies CASSSGQFPSYEQYF.

The rearrangement links TRBV30 to TRBJ1-2, with D hard to call. CDR3 length: 15 amino acids. Trimming removed 4 bases from V and 8 bases from J, with 23 bases in between. CDR1 GTSNPN and CDR2 SVGIG come from the germline V gene (reference sequence). The CDR3 region is CAWKYPDAPLGGYTF. As DNA, the CDR3 is TGTGCCTGGAAGTATCCAGATGCCCCTCTAGGAGGCTACACCTTC.

The chain carries TRBV9 and TRBJ2-5; 12 positions agree with TRBD2. V shed 0 bases, J shed 1 base, and the junction held 7 bases outside the gene matches. This CDR3 region has 18 residues. The germline V gene encodes CDR1 SGDLS and CDR2 YYNGEE. The CDR3 region is CASSVAPSGGARQETQYF. The CDR3 coding sequence is TGTGCCAGCAGCGTAGCTCCTAGCGGGGGGGCACGCCAAGAGACCCAGTACTTC. The full variable domain, rest sourced from reference TRBV9 and TRBJ2-5, is DSGVTQTPKHLITATGQRVTLRCSPRSGDLSVYWYQQSLDQGLQFLIQYYNGEERAKGNILERFSAQQFPDLHSELNLSSLELGDSALYFCASSVAPSGGARQETQYFGPGTRLLVL.

This sequence joins TRBV24-1 and TRBJ2-1, with a weak D call TRBD1 (5 bases). V shed 6 bases and J shed 1 base, with 9 bases lying between them. The CDR3 consists of 14 residues. The germline V gene has CDR1 KGHDR and CDR2 SFDVKD. The CDR3 DNA reads TGTGCCACCAGTAGGGGCGCTTCCTACAATGAGCAGTTCTTC. This translates into CATSRGASYNEQFF.

The genes are TRBV9 and TRBJ1-1; TRBD1 matches at 8 bases. V was pared by 0 bases and J by 11 bases, with 6 bases of the junction left unmatched. Germline V lookup: CDR1 SGDLS, CDR2 YYNGEE. The CDR3 is 13 amino acids. The CDR3 spells CASSVGSTGEAFF. CDR3 DNA: TGTGCCAGCAGCGTAGGGTCGACAGGGGAGGCTTTCTTT.

V is TRBV4-1 and J is TRBJ2-1; the match to TRBD2 covers 8 bases. The CDR3 covers 16 residues. The germline CDR1 and CDR2 sequences are MGHRA and YSYEKL. J gave up 4 bases and V 0 bases, and 5 bases lay outside the gene matches. The CDR3, as DNA: TGCGCCAGCAGCCAAGAATCGAGCGGGGGATACAATGAGCAGTTCTTC. Protein sequence: CASSQESSGGYNEQFF.

In DNA, the CDR3 is TGCGCCAGCAGCTTGGAAGGCAGGGTATATGCTGGGGCCAACGTCCTGACTTTC. It translates to CASSLEGRVYAGANVLTF. The chain couples TRBV5-1 to TRBJ2-6; tentatively, D is TRBD1 (5 bases). Germline-derived CDR1 and CDR2 are SGHRS and YFSETQ. The CDR3 totals 18 residues. V lost 0 bases, J lost 2 bases, and 15 bases lay in between.

A single count supports this clone. V and J are TRBV29-1 and TRBJ1-2; D gene ambiguous. The V end lost 3 bases, the J end lost 3 bases, and 14 bases lay between the germline ends. The length of the CDR3 is 14 residues. The V gene's germline CDR1 is SQVTM and CDR2 ANQGSEA. Here the CDR3 DNA reads TGCAGCGTTGATTTGCGGGAGCCGGACTATGGCTACACCTTC. The encoded protein is CSVDLREPDYGYTF.